These 11 T cell receptor beta chains share one sample of origin, sequenced in a study of OX40 agonist ivuxolimab in advanced cancers. Libraries were prepared by immunoSEQ multiplex PCR; TCRdb keeps only in-frame clonotypes and omits some of them. This table has about 90,000 clones, roughly 93% appearing once. Sequences were derived from CD4+ or CD8+ T cells sorted from blood, sampled in a trial of the OX40 agonist ivuxolimab. These receptors came from an adult with an advanced solid tumor such as melanoma, head and neck, liver or kidney cancer.

The genes are TRBV7-8 and TRBJ1-3; TRBD1 aligns across 7 bases. This CDR3 contains 19 residues. Germline CDR1 SGHVS, CDR2 FQNEAQ. The J segment lost 0 bases and the V segment lost 0 bases, leaving 11 bases of the junction unmatched. CDR3 in amino acids: CASSLAFGTASSSGNTIYF. CDR3 sequence (DNA): TGTGCCAGCAGCTTAGCGTTCGGGACAGCTTCTTCCTCTGGAAACACCATATATTTT.

The rearrangement uses TRBV7-2 and TRBJ2-7; 8 nucleotides line up with TRBD2. The V gene end was trimmed by 1 base and the J gene end by 10 bases; junction bases not matched to a gene: 6. The CDR3 consists of 13 residues. Germline-derived CDR1 and CDR2 are SGHTA and FQGNSA. The CDR3 loop is CASSLDSAGGQYF. CDR3 nucleotides: TGTGCCAGCAGCTTAGACTCTGCGGGAGGTCAGTACTTC. Combining the CDR3 with reference TRBV7-2 and TRBJ2-7 gives the whole variable domain GAGVSQSPSNKVTEKGKDVELRCDPISGHTALYWYRQSLGQGLEFLIYFQGNSAPDKSGLPSDRFSAERTGGSVSTLTIQRTQQEDSAVYLCASSLDSAGGQYFGPGTRLTVT.

The chain couples TRBV23-1 to TRBJ2-7; 8 bases map to TRBD2. TRBV23-1 is placed among ORFs of uncertain function. Trimming removed 7 bases from V and 6 bases from J; junction bases left unmatched: 14. This CDR3 has 15 residues. This CDR3 reads CASTGGVPLWREQYF. The CDR3 DNA is TGCGCCAGCACCGGGGGGGTCCCGCTCTGGCGCGAGCAGTACTTC.

The genes are TRBV5-4 and TRBJ2-5; 8 nucleotides align to TRBD1. This CDR3 region has 15 residues. Losses at the gene ends were 2 bases for V and 2 bases for J; bases not matched to a gene: 5. Germline values: CDR1 SGHNT, CDR2 YYREEE (reference sequence). CDR3 nucleotide sequence: TGTGCCAGCAGCTTACGGGACAGGATACAAGAGACCCAGTACTTC. It specifies CASSLRDRIQETQYF.

V and J are TRBV21-1 and TRBJ2-7; TRBD1 is taken as the D call from the table, unchecked against the DNA. TRBV21-1 is a recognized pseudogene. The CDR3 is made up of 11 amino acids. DNA of the CDR3: TGTGCCAGCGGGCAGGGATACGAGCAGTACTTC. Protein sequence: CASGQGYEQYF.

This chain uses TRBV21-1 with TRBJ2-5; whether TRBD2, the table's D call, matches the DNA was not checked. TRBV21-1 is a pseudogene locus. The CDR3 extends over 15 amino acids. DNA for the CDR3: TGTGCCAGCAGCACCCCCCTCGGGGGGGGAGAGACCCAGTACTTC. This translates into CASSTPLGGGETQYF.

This rearrangement joins TRBV7-2 to TRBJ2-7; TRBD2 matches at 7 bases. V trimming: 5 bases; J trimming: 0 bases; junction bases outside the gene matches: 10. The CDR3 is 16 residues long. Germline V gene lookup returns CDR1 SGHTA and CDR2 FQGNSA. The CDR3: CASSTRGAGISYEQYF. In nucleotides, the CDR3 is TGTGCCAGCAGCACCCGGGGAGCGGGAATCTCCTACGAGCAGTACTTC.

The chain recombines TRBV10-2 with TRBJ2-7, with D tentatively TRBD1 (5 bases). Germline V gives CDR1 WSHSY, CDR2 SAAADI. This CDR3 has 15 amino acids. With 2 bases removed from V and 1 base from J, the gap between germline ends came to 12 bases. The CDR3 coding sequence is TGCGCCAGCAGTGAGAGACAGACCCTATCCTACGAGCAGTACTTC. This codes for CASSERQTLSYEQYF.

The J gene is TRBJ2-2, the V gene TRBV18; unclear D gene. V was clipped by 3 bases and J by 7 bases, with 6 bases between them. The CDR3 contains 12 residues. Germline CDR1 KGHSH, CDR2 LQKENI. CDR3 nucleotide sequence: TGTGCCAGCTCACCGGGGATCGGGGAGCTGTTTTTT. Encoded protein: CASSPGIGELFF. The full variable domain, rest sourced from reference TRBV18 and TRBJ2-2, is NAGVMQNPRHLVRRRGQEARLRCSPMKGHSHVYWYRQLPEEGLKFMVYLQKENIIDESGMPKERFSAEFPKEGPSILRIQQVVRGDSAAYFCASSPGIGELFFGEGSRLTVL.

V usage is TRBV5-1 and J usage is TRBJ2-7, with D possibly matching TRBD1 (6 bases). The CDR3 runs 13 residues. CDR1 is SGHRS and CDR2 is YFSETQ in the germline V gene. Between the trimmed V and J ends, which lost 5 bases and 4 bases, there was a span of 13 bases. For the CDR3, the DNA is TGCGCCAGCAGGACTACAGGGTCTTACGAGCAGTACTTC. Protein product: CASRTTGSYEQYF.

V gene TRBV5-6 combines with J gene TRBJ2-7; tentatively, D is TRBD2 (5 bases). This CDR3 has 17 amino acids. Germline V CDR1 and CDR2: SGHDT, YYEEEE. The V end was cut by 2 bases, the J end by 5 bases, with 23 bases between. CDR3 protein: CASSFPAGGPIADEQYF. CDR3 nucleotides: TGTGCCAGCAGCTTCCCCGCGGGCGGTCCGATTGCTGACGAGCAGTACTTC.